This TCR beta chain was found in a study of CXCR3-negative and CXCR3-positive naive CD8 T cells. Study-wide background: Roughly 135 million TRB reads were obtained overall (about 1.5 +/- 0.3 million per library). Study-wide findings and caveats: When CXCR3-positive naive cells were set against CXCR3-negative naive cells, the former had more hydrophobic TRB CDR3s. Memory cells differed in TRBV-TRBJ usage, but naive CXCR3-negative and CXCR3-positive cells had similar usage.

The V gene's germline CDR1 is SGHVS and CDR2 FQNEAQ. CDR3 length equals 14 residues. With respect to this clonotype: The antigen is undetermined.

UMI-tagged TRB cDNA libraries were built via 5' RACE. From the 5' RACE reads, TCRdb lists one entry per CDR3 protein and no DNA. The repertoire shows 65,000 to 85,000 distinct CDR3 sequences; the top ten hold 1.5%. Sequenced input: naive CXCR3- CD8+ T cells from blood. Subset in this sample: CD45RO-CCR7+CD27+CD95- naive CD8+ T cells lacking CXCR3 (TNR3-). This TCR came from a human donor in good health. Some clones in this sample may be carry-over from other donors' samples. V gene TRBV7-8 combines with J gene TRBJ2-1; TCRdb's D gene call, TRBD2, goes unchecked for lack of DNA. CDR3 loop: CASSLSESRNEQFF.